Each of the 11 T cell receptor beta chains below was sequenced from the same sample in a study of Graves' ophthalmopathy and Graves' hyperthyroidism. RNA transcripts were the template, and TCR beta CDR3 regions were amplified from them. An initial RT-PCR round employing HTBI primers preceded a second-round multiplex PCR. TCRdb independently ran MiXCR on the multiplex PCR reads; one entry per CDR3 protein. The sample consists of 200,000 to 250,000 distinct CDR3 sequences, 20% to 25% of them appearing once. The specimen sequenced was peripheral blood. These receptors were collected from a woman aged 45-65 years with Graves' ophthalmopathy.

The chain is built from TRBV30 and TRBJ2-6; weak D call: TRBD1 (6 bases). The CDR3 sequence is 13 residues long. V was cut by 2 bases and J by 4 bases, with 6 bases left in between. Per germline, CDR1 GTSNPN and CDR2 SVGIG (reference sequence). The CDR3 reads CAWSTGGANVLTF. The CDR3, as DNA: TGTGCCTGGAGTACAGGGGGGGCCAACGTCCTGACTTTC. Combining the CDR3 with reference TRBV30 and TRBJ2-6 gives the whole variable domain SQTIHQWPATLVQPVGSPLSLECTVEGTSNPNLYWYRQAAGRGLQLLFYSVGIGQISSEVPQNLSASRPQDRQFILSSKKLLLSDSGFYLCAWSTGGANVLTFGAGSRLTVL.

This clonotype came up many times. CDR3 sequence reads: CAWSGQGEAFF. CDR3 in DNA: TGTGCCTGGAGTGGACAGGGAGAAGCTTTCTTT. The V gene is TRBV30, the J gene TRBJ1-1; 7 bases align to TRBD1. In germline, CDR1 is GTSNPN, CDR2 SVGIG (reference sequence). V lost 1 base to trimming and J lost 8 bases; unmatched junction nucleotides: 1. This CDR3 is built from 11 residues.

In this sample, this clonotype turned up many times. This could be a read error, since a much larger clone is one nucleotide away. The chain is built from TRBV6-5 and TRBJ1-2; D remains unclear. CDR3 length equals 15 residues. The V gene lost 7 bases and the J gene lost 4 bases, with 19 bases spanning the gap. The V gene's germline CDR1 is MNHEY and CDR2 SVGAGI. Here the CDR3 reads CASNLEYRSAYGYTF. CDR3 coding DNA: TGTGCCAGCAATCTAGAGTATCGGTCGGCCTATGGCTACACCTTC.

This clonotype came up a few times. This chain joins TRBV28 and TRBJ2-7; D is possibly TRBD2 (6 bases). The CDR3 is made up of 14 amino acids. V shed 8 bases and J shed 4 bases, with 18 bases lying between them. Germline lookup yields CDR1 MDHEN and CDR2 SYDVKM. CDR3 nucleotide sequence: TGTGCCAGCTTACGTGGCGGAGGGGTATACGAGCAGTACTTC. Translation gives CASLRGGGVYEQYF.

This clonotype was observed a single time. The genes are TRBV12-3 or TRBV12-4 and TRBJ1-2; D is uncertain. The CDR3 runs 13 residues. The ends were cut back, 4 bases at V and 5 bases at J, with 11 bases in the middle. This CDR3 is CASSSARGYGYTF. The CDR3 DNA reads TGTGCCAGCAGTTCAGCCAGAGGTTATGGCTACACCTTC.

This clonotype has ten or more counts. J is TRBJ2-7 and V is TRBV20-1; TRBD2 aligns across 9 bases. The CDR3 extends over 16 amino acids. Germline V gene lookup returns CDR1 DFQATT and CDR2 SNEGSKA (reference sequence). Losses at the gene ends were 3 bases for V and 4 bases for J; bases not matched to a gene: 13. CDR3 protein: CSASGGSGSSTYEQYF. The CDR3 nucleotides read TGCAGTGCTAGCGGTGGTAGCGGGAGTAGTACGTACGAGCAGTACTTC.

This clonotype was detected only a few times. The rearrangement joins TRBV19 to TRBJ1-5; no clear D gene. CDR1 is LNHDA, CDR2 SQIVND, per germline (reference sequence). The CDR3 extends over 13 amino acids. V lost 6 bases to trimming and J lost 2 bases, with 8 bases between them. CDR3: CASSKTGNQPQHF. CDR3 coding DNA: TGTGCCAGTAGCAAGACGGGCAATCAGCCCCAGCATTTT. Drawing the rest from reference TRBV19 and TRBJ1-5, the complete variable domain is DGGITQSPKYLFRKEGQNVTLSCEQNLNHDAMYWYRQDPGQGLRLIYYSQIVNDFQKGDIAEGYSVSREKKESFPLTVTSAQKNPTAFYLCASSKTGNQPQHFGDGTRLSIL.

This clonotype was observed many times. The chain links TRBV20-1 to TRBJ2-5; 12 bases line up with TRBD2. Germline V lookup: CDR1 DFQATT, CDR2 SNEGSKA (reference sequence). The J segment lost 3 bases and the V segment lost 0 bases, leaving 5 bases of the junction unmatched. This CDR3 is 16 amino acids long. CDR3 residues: CSAREGLAGLKETQYF. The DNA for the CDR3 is TGCAGTGCTAGAGAGGGACTAGCGGGTCTTAAAGAGACCCAGTACTTC.

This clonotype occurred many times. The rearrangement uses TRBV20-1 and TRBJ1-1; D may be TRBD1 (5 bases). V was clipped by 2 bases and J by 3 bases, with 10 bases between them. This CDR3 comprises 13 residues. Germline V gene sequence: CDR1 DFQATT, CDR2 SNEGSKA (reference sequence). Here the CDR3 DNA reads TGCAGTGCTAGATTATGGGGCGACACTGAAGCTTTCTTT. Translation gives CSARLWGDTEAFF.

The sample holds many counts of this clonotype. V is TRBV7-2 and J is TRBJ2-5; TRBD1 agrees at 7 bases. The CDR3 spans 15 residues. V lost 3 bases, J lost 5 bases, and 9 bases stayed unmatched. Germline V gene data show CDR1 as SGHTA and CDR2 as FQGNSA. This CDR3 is CASSFLGQQSETQYF. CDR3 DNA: TGTGCCAGCAGCTTTTTGGGACAGCAGAGCGAGACCCAGTACTTC.

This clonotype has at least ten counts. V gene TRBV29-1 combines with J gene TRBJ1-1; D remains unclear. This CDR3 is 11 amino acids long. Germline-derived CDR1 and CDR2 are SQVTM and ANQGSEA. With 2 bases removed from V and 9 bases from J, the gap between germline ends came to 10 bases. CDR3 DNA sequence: TGCAGCGTTGAACGGTCAGCCAAAGCTTTCTTT. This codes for CSVERSAKAFF.